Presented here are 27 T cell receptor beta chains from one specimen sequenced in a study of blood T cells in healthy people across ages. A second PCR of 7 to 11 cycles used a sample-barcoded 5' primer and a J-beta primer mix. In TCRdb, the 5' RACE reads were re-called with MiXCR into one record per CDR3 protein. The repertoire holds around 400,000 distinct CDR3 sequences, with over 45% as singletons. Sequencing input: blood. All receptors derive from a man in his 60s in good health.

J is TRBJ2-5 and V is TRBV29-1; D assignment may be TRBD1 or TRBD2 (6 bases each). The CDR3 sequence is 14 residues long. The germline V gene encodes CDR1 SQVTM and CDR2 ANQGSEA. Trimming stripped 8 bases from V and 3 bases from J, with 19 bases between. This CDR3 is CSSRGTGRKETQYF. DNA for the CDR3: TGCAGCTCCAGAGGTACAGGGAGGAAAGAGACCCAGTACTTC.

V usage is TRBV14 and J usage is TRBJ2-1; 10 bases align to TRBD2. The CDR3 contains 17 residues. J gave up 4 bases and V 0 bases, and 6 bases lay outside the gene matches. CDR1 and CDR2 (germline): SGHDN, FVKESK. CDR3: CASSQEFGLAVYNEQFF. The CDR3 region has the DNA TGTGCCAGCAGCCAAGAATTTGGACTAGCGGTATACAATGAGCAGTTCTTC.

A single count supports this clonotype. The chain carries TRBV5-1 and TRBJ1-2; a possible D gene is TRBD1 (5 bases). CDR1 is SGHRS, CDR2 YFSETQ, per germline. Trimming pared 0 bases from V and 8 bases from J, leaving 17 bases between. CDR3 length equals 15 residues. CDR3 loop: CASSLGSGTGPGYTF. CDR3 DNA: TGCGCCAGCAGCTTGGGATCCGGGACGGGGCCAGGCTACACCTTC.

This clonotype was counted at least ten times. Written as DNA, the CDR3 is TGTGCCAGCAGCGCCCAGGGTCCAGGGACCAAAAACATTCAGTACTTC. It codes for CASSAQGPGTKNIQYF. The gene calls are TRBV9 and TRBJ2-4; TRBD1 might be the D (5 bases). Trimming left V 3 bases short and J 2 bases short, with 15 bases between. CDR1 SGDLS and CDR2 YYNGEE come from the germline V gene. The CDR3 contains 16 residues.

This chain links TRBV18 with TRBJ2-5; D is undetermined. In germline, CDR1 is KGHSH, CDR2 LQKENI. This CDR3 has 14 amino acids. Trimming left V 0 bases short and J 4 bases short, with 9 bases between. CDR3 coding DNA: TGTGCCAGCTCACCACCGATTATGAGAGAGACCCAGTACTTC. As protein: CASSPPIMRETQYF.

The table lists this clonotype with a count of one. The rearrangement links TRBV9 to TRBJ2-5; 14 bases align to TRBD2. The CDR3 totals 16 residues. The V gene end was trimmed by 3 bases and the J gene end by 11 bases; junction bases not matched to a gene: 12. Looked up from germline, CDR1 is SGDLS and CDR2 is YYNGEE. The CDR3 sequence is CASSAGTSGSYKEQYF. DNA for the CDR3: TGTGCCAGCAGCGCCGGGACTAGCGGGAGTTACAAGGAGCAGTACTTC. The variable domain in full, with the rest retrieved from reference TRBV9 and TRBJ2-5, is DSGVTQTPKHLITATGQRVTLRCSPRSGDLSVYWYQQSLDQGLQFLIQYYNGEERAKGNILERFSAQQFPDLHSELNLSSLELGDSALYFCASSAGTSGSYKEQYFGPGTRLLVL.

The CDR3 DNA reads as TGTGCCAGCGGGGGACAGGGGAACGAGCAGTACTTC. It codes for CASGGQGNEQYF. The chain carries TRBV6-1 and TRBJ2-4; 10 bases match TRBD1. Matching the DNA end better, TRBJ2-7 makes the J call doubtful. CDR1 is MNHNS, CDR2 SASEGT, per germline. The CDR3 is 12 amino acids.

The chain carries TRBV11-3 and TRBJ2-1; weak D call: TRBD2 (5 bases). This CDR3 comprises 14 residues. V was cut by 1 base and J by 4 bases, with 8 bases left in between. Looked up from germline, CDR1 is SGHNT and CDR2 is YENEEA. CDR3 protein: CASSLVGGYNEQFF. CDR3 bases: TGTGCCAGCAGCTTAGTCGGAGGATACAATGAGCAGTTCTTC.

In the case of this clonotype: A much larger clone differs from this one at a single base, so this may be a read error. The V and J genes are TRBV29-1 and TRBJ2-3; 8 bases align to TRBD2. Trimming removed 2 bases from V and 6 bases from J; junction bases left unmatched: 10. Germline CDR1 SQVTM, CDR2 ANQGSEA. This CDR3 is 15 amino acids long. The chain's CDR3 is CSVEWDGRAGDTQYF. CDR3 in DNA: TGCAGCGTTGAATGGGACGGGAGGGCTGGGGATACGCAGTATTTT.

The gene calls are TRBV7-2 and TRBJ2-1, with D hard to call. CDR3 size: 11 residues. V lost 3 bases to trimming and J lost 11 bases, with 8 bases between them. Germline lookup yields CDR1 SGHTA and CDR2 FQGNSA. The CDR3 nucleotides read TGTGCCAGCAGCTTCGTAGGGAAGCAGTTCTTC. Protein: CASSFVGKQFF. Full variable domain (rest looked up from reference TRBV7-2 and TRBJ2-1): GAGVSQSPSNKVTEKGKDVELRCDPISGHTALYWYRQSLGQGLEFLIYFQGNSAPDKSGLPSDRFSAERTGGSVSTLTIQRTQQEDSAVYLCASSFVGKQFFGPGTRLTVL.

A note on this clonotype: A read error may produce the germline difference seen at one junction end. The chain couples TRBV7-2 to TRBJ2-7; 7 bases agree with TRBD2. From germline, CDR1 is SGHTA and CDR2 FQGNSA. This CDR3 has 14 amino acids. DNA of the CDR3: TGCGCCAGCAGCTCCAGACTAGCTCACAATGAGCAGTACTTC. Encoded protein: CASSSRLAHNEQYF.

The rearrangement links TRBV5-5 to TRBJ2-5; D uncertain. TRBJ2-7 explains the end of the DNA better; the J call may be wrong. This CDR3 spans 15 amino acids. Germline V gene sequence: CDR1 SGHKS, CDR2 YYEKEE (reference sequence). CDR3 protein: CASSLDGGNSYEQYF. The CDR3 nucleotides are TGTGCCAGCAGCTTGGACGGTGGGAACTCCTACGAGCAGTACTTC.

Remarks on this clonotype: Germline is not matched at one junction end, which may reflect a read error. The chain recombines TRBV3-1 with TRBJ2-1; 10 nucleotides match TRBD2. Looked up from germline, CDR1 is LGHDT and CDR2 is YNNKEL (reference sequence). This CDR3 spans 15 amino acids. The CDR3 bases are TGTGTCAGCAGCCCAGGACTAGCGGTGGGGAATGAGCAGTTCTTC. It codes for CVSSPGLAVGNEQFF.

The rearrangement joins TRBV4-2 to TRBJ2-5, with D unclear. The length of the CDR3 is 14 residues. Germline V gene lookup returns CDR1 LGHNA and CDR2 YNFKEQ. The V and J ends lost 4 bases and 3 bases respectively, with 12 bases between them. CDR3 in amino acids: CASSPERTEETQYF. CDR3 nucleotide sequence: TGTGCCAGCAGCCCCGAACGGACGGAAGAGACCCAGTACTTC.

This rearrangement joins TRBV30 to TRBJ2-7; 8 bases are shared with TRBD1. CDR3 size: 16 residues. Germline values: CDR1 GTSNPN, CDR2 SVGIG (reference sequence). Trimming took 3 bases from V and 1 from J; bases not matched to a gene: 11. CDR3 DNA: TGTGCCTGGAGGGACAGGGATTCTAGGCGATCCTACGAGCAGTACTTC. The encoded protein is CAWRDRDSRRSYEQYF.

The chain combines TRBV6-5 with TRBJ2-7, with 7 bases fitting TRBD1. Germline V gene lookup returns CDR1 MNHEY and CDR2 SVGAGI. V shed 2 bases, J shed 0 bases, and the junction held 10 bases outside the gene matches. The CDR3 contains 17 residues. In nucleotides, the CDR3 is TGTGCCAGCAGTTACCCGAACCCGGGACAGCACTCCTACGAGCAGTACTTC. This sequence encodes CASSYPNPGQHSYEQYF.

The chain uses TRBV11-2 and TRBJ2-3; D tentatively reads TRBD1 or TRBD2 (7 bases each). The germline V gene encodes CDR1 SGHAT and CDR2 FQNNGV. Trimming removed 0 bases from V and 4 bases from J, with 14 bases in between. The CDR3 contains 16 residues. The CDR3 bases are TGTGCCAGCAGCTTAGAGGGAGGGGGCAAGGCAGATACGCAGTATTTT. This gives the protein CASSLEGGGKADTQYF.

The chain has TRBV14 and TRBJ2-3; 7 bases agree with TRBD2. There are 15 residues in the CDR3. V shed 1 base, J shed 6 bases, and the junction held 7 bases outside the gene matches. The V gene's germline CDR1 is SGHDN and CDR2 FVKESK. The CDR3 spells CASSQGTSSWDTQYF. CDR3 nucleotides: TGTGCCAGCAGCCAAGGGACTAGTTCGTGGGATACGCAGTATTTT.

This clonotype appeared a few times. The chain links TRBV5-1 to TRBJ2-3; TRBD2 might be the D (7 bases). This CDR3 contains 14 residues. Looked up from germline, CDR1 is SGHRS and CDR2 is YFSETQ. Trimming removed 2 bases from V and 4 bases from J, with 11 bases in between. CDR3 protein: CASSFGGLPDTQYF. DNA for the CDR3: TGCGCCAGCAGCTTCGGGGGGCTCCCAGATACGCAGTATTTT.

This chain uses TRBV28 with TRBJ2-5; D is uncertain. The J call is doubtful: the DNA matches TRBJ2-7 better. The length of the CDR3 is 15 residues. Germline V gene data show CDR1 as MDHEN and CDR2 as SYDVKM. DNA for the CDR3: TGTGCCAGCAGTTCACGGACGGCGCGTGGTTTCGAGCAGTACTTC. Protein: CASSSRTARGFEQYF.

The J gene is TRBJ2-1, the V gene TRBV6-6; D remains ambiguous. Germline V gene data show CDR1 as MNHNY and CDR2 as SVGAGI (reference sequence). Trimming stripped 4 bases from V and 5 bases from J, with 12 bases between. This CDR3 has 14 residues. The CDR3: CASSSVGTNNEQFF. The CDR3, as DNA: TGTGCCAGCAGTTCGGTTGGCACTAACAATGAGCAGTTCTTC.

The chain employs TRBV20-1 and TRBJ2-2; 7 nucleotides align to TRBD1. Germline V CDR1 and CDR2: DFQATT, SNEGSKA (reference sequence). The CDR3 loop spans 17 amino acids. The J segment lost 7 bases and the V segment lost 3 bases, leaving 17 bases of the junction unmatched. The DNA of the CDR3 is TGCAGTGCTAGGTCCGCCGAGGGGGCGGGTATGGTCGGGGAGCTGTTTTTT. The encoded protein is CSARSAEGAGMVGELFF.

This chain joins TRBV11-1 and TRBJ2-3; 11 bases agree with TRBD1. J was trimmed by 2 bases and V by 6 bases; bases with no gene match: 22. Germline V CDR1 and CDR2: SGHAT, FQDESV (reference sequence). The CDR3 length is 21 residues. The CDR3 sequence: CASRSVTGQGGEGPYTDTQYF. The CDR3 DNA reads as TGTGCCAGCAGGTCTGTTACGGGACAGGGGGGCGAAGGCCCCTACACAGATACGCAGTATTTT.

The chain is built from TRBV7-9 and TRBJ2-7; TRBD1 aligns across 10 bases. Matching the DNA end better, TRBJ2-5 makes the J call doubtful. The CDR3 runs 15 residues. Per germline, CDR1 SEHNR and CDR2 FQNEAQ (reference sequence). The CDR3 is CASSPDRGLTETQYF. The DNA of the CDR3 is TGTGCCAGCAGCCCAGACAGGGGGCTAACAGAGACCCAGTACTTC.

CDR3 coding DNA: TGCAGTGCTAGTCCCGGCCGGGCTAGCACAGATACGCAGTATTTT. Its translation is CSASPGRASTDTQYF. V is TRBV20-1 and J is TRBJ2-3; the D is unclear. Per the germline V gene, CDR1 is DFQATT and CDR2 is SNEGSKA (reference sequence). Trimming cost V 3 bases and J 0 bases, with 13 bases left between them. This CDR3 region has 15 residues.

In DNA, the CDR3 is TGTGCCAGCAGCCAAGATGGCGTCGCCTCTGGGGCCAACGTCCTGACTTTC. As protein: CASSQDGVASGANVLTF. The V gene is TRBV4-2, the J gene TRBJ2-6, with D uncertain. V dropped 0 bases and J dropped 0 bases, with 9 bases sitting between them. This CDR3 is built from 17 residues. Per germline, CDR1 LGHNA and CDR2 YNFKEQ.

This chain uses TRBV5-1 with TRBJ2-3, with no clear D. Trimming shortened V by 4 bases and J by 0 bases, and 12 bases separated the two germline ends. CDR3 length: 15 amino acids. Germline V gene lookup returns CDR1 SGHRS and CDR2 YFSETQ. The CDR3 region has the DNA TGCGCCAGCAGCCGGACGGGCGCTAGCACAGATACGCAGTATTTT. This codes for CASSRTGASTDTQYF.